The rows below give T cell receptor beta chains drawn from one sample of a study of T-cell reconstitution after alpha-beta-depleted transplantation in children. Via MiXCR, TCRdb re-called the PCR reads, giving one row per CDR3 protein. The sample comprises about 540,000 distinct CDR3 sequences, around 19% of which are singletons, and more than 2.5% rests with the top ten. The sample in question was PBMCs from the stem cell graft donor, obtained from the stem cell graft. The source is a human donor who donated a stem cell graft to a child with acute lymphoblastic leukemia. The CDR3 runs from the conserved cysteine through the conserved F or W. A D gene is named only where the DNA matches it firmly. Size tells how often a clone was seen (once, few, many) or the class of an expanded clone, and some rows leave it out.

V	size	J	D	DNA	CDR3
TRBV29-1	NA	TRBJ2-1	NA	TGCAGCGTTACCTCCGTGCGGTTTGGCAATGAGCAGTTCTTC	CSVTSVRFGNEQFF
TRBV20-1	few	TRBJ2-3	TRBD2	TGCAGTGCTCCAAGATCACGACTAGCGGGAGAGGATACGCAGTATTTT	CSAPRSRLAGEDTQYF
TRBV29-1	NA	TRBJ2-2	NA	TGCAGCGCTTACGGGACAACGAACACCGGGGAGCTGTTTTTT	CSAYGTTNTGELFF
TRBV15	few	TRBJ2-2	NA	TGTGCCACCAAAGGGGGATCGAACACCGGGGAGCTGTTTTTT	CATKGGSNTGELFF
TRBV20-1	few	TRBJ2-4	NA	TGCAGTGCTCGGAGGTCCCCCAAGGGCAAAAACATTCAGTACTTC	CSARRSPKGKNIQYF
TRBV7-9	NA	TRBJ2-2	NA	TGTGCCAGCAGCTTAGCAAGGACGGAGAAGAGTGCCGGGGAGCTGTTTTTT	CASSLARTEKSAGELFF
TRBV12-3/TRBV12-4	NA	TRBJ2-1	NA	TGTGCCAGCAGTTTACTGGAGTACGGATACAATGAGCAGTTCTTC	CASSLLEYGYNEQFF
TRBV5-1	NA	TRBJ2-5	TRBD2	TGCGCCAGCAGCCGGCAGGGACTAGCGGGAGCAGAGACCCAGTACTTC	CASSRQGLAGAETQYF
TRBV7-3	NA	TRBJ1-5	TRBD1	TGTGCCAGCAGCTTAACGGCTACACCCACGTCGGCCCGACCGGGACAGGGGATTAGTCAGCCCCAGCATTTT	CASSLTATPTSARPGQGISQPQHF
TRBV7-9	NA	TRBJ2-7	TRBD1	TGTGCCAGCAGCTTAAGGGACAGGGGAGACTACGAGCAGTACTTC	CASSLRDRGDYEQYF
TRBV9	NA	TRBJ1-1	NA	TGTGCCAGCAGCGTAGAGGGGGGGGTGAACACTGAAGCTTTCTTT	CASSVEGGVNTEAFF
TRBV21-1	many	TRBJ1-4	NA	TGTGCCAGCAGCCCCGAGAAGGGGATGGATGAAAAACTGTTTTTT	CASSPEKGMDEKLFF
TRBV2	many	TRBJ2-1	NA	TGTGCCAGCAGTGACCTGGATAGCTCCTACAATGAGCAGTTCTTC	CASSDLDSSYNEQFF
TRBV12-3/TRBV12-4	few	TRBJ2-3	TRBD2	TGTGCCAGCAGTTTAGGGGCGATCGCGGGAGGCCGCACAGATACGCAGTATTTT	CASSLGAIAGGRTDTQYF
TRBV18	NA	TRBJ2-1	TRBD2	TGTGCCAGCTCGCTAGGACAGAGCTCCGGGACTAGCGGGATTGAGCAGTTCTTC	CASSLGQSSGTSGIEQFF
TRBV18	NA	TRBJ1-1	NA	TGTGCCAGCTCACCACCGGTCGGTGGGAACACTGAAGCTTTCTTT	CASSPPVGGNTEAFF
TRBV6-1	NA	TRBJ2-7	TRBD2	TGTGCCACCGAAAACCGGGACTATCCCTACGAGCAGTACTTC	CATENRDYPYEQYF
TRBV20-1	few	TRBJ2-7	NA	TGCAGTGCTAGAGATGTTGGACTCTACGAGCAGTACTTC	CSARDVGLYEQYF
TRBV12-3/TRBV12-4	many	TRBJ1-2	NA	TGTGCCAGCAGTTTGAACTATGGCTACACCTTC	CASSLNYGYTF
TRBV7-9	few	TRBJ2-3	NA	TGTGCCAGCAGCCCGGGCGGCGTGAGCACAGATACGCAGTATTTT	CASSPGGVSTDTQYF
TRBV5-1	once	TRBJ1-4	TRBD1	TGCGCCAGCAGCGGACAGGGGGCCGGGGGTGGTGAAAAACTGTTTTTT	CASSGQGAGGGEKLFF
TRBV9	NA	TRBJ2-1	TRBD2	TGTGCCAGCAGCGTAGCGGGAGGGGGGGTCGATGAGCAGTTCTTC	CASSVAGGGVDEQFF
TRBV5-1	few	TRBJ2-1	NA	TGCGCCAGCAGCTTGGATTGGGCAGGGGAAATTCGGAATGAGCAGTTCTTC	CASSLDWAGEIRNEQFF
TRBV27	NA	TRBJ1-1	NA	TGTGCCAGCAGTTTAGAGGTCGGAGGCACTGAAGCTTTCTTT	CASSLEVGGTEAFF
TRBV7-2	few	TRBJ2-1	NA	TGTGCCAGCAGCCCCGCTCGGGCCCGGGGGCGCAATGAGCAGTTCTTC	CASSPARARGRNEQFF
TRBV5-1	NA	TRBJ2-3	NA	TGCGCCAGCAGCTTGACGGGGAATTCCCGTACGCAGTATTTT	CASSLTGNSRTQYF
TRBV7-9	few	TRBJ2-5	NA	TGTGCCAGCAGCTTGAAGGTGCAAGAGACCCAGTACTTC	CASSLKVQETQYF
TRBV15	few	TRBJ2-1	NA	TGTGCCTCTGCGAAATCCGGGGACTCGTCCAATGAGCAGTTCTTC	CASAKSGDSSNEQFF
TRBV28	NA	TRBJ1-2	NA	TGTGCCAGCAGATTCGAACCGGGACGTTTGGGCTATGGCTACACCTTC	CASRFEPGRLGYGYTF
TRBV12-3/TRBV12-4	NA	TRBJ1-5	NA	TGTGCCAGCAGTTCCTTCGGGGGCAATCAGCCCCAGCATTTT	CASSSFGGNQPQHF
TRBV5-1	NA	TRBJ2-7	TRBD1	TGCGCCAGCAGCCGGCCGGGACAGGGGGCCTACGAGCAGTACTTC	CASSRPGQGAYEQYF
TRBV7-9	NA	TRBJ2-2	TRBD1	TGTGCCAGCGGCCGGGACAGGATCAACACCGGGGAGCTGTTTTTT	CASGRDRINTGELFF
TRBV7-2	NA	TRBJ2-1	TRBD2	TGTGCCAGCACCTATCTCGGGGGGGTAAATGAGCAGTTCTTC	CASTYLGGVNEQFF
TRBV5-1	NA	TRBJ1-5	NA	TGCGCCAGCAGCTTGATACCAGGGGACCAGCCCCAGCATTTT	CASSLIPGDQPQHF
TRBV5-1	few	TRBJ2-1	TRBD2	TGCGCCAGCAGCTTAGGCGGGAGATCGATGTTCTCCTACAATGAGCAGTTCTTC	CASSLGGRSMFSYNEQFF
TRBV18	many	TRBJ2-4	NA	TGTGCCAGCTCACCAGTGGGGGCGAGCATTCAGTACTTC	CASSPVGASIQYF
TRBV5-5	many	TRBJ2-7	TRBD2	TGTGCCAGCAGCTTGGAATCCGGACTAGCGGCCTACGAGCAGTACTTC	CASSLESGLAAYEQYF
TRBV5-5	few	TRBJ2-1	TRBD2	TGTGCCAGCAGCTTTAGCGGGCCCTACAATGAGCAGTTCTTC	CASSFSGPYNEQFF
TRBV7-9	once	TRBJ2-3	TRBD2	TGTGCCAGTAAACTAGCGAGTCGCACAGATACGCAGTATTTT	CASKLASRTDTQYF
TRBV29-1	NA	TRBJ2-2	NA	TGCAGCGTTGAAGACGCAGAGACGAACACCGGGGAGCTGTTTTTT	CSVEDAETNTGELFF
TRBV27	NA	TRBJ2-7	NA	TGTGCCAGCAGTTTATCTTCCGCGGGCTACGAGCAGTACTTC	CASSLSSAGYEQYF